This TCR beta chain was retrieved from a study of T cell clones after liver transplantation. In the study overall: Immunosuppression withdrawal was tried within 2 years after liver transplantation in this trial. Apart from a few HCV-positive recipients, transplants were for non-autoimmune, non-viral reasons. Study-wide points: A larger donor-reactive than third-party decline suggested partial antigen-specific deletion.

Produced via immunoSEQ multiplex PCR; TCRdb's table is partial and in-frame only. The repertoire holds 60,000 or so clones, with roughly three quarters as singletons. The CDR3 length is 11 residues. Trimming pared 4 bases from V and 7 bases from J, leaving 10 bases between. CDR1 SQVTM and CDR2 ANQGSEA come from the germline V gene. This clone is medium-sized by share. The antigen is undetermined. The sample here was CD4+ T cells from blood, taken at the 22-month timepoint. V gene TRBV29-1 combines with J gene TRBJ1-1; D not certain. The TCR sequence derives from a human patient who received a liver transplant. Some T cells may be graft donor cells. CDR3 DNA sequence: TGCAGCGTTGTGTTCCAGGTTGAAGCTTTCTTT. It codes for CSVVFQVEAFF.